The 29 T cell receptor beta chains reported below all come from one sample, sequenced in a study of blood T cell repertoires in COVID-19. Clones were sequenced by immunoSEQ multiplex PCR, and TCRdb holds only the in-frame ones, with some missing. Counted here are around 190,000 clones, around 80% occurring once; the ten biggest clones make up roughly 13%. Material: peripheral blood. The receptors here all came from a human donor in a cohort sampled during active COVID-19.

The V and J genes are TRBV15 and TRBJ2-7; 8 nucleotides align to TRBD2. The J segment lost 0 bases and the V segment lost 0 bases, leaving 1 base of the junction unmatched. The CDR3 is 15 residues long. Germline CDR1 and CDR2: LNHNV and YYDKDF (reference sequence). CDR3 DNA sequence: TGTGCCACCAGCAGAGAAGCGGGAGCCTCCTACGAGCAGTACTTC. Its protein is CATSREAGASYEQYF.

This CDR3 is CASSQEQGSYSNQPQHF. CDR3 DNA sequence: TGTGCCAGCAGCCAAGAACAGGGCTCCTATAGCAATCAGCCCCAGCATTTT. This sequence joins TRBV3-1 (or the pseudogene TRBV3-2) and TRBJ1-5; TRBD1 might be the D (6 bases). In germline, CDR1 is LGHDT, CDR2 YNNKEL (reference sequence). The CDR3 extends over 17 amino acids. V dropped 0 bases and J dropped 0 bases, with 12 bases sitting between them.

This clone has just a few counts. V is TRBV10-2 and J is TRBJ2-5, with 11 nucleotides matching TRBD2. V trimming: 2 bases; J trimming: 1 base; junction bases outside the gene matches: 12. The CDR3 consists of 19 residues. Looked up from germline, CDR1 is WSHSY and CDR2 is SAAADI. CDR3 region: CASSEKLAGVNSGQETQYF. The DNA of the CDR3 is TGCGCCAGCAGTGAGAAACTAGCGGGAGTAAACTCGGGCCAAGAGACCCAGTACTTC.

V usage is TRBV18 and J usage is TRBJ1-4; TRBD1 matches at 7 bases. Germline V gives CDR1 KGHSH, CDR2 LQKENI. CDR3 length: 14 amino acids. With 6 bases clipped from V and 3 bases from J, the junction kept 4 bases outside the gene matches. Here the CDR3 DNA reads TGTGCCAGCTCCCCGGGACAGTCTAATGAAAAACTGTTTTTT. Amino acids: CASSPGQSNEKLFF.

This chain links TRBV14 with TRBJ2-7, with 7 bases matching TRBD2. The CDR3 consists of 14 residues. With 1 base clipped from V and 9 bases from J, the junction kept 9 bases outside the gene matches. Germline CDR1 SGHDN, CDR2 FVKESK. The chain's CDR3 is CASSQAIAGTRQYF. DNA of the CDR3: TGTGCCAGCAGCCAAGCAATAGCGGGCACGAGGCAGTACTTC.

CDR3 in amino acids: CARKRGQGDSPLHF. The CDR3, as DNA: TGTGCCAGGAAGCGGGGACAAGGAGATTCACCCCTCCACTTT. The gene calls are TRBV2 and TRBJ1-6; D possibly corresponds to TRBD1 (6 bases). Germline V CDR1 and CDR2: SNHLY, FYNNEI. Trimming removed 9 bases at V and 8 bases at J, with 17 bases between. This CDR3 region has 14 residues.

The CDR3 sequence: CASSLGVEGGGYTF. CDR3 in DNA: TGTGCCAGCAGCTTAGGTGTGGAGGGCGGTGGCTACACCTTC. V is TRBV7-8 and J is TRBJ1-2; no clear D. The CDR3 contains 14 residues. Germline V gene lookup returns CDR1 SGHVS and CDR2 FQNEAQ. Trimming took 1 base from V and 7 from J, leaving 13 bases between them. The full variable domain, rest sourced from reference TRBV7-8 and TRBJ1-2, is GAGVSQSPRYKVAKRGQDVALRCDPISGHVSLFWYQQALGQGPEFLTYFQNEAQLDKSGLPSDRFFAERPEGSVSTLKIQRTQQEDSAVYLCASSLGVEGGGYTFGSGTRLTVV.

The chain employs TRBV6-2 or TRBV6-3 and TRBJ1-4; tentative D call: TRBD1 (6 bases). The CDR3 runs to 13 residues. V was shortened by 6 bases and J by 11 bases, with 16 bases between the two germline ends. Per the germline V gene, CDR1 is MNHEY and CDR2 is SVGEGT. CDR3 nucleotides: TGTGCCAGCAGCTCAGTCACCCAGGGGAAACTGTTTTTT. It yields the protein CASSSVTQGKLFF.

For the CDR3, the DNA is TGCGCCAGCAGCCCTCGGAGGGGAGATCAGCCCCAGCATTTT. Translation: CASSPRRGDQPQHF. The V gene is TRBV4-1, the J gene TRBJ1-5; D may be TRBD1 (5 bases). V gave up 4 bases and J gave up 5 bases, with 12 bases separating them. Germline loops: CDR1 MGHRA, CDR2 YSYEKL. The CDR3 length is 14 residues.

V is TRBV28 and J is TRBJ2-1; possible D gene TRBD2, 5 bases. V was trimmed by 3 bases and J by 0 bases, leaving 9 bases between them. Germline V gene data show CDR1 as MDHEN and CDR2 as SYDVKM. This CDR3 contains 15 residues. CDR3 residues: CASSFEGSSYNEQFF. In DNA form, the CDR3 reads TGTGCCAGCAGTTTTGAGGGAAGCTCCTACAATGAGCAGTTCTTC.

The chain is built from TRBV19 and TRBJ1-5, with D possibly matching TRBD1 (5 bases). Trimming shortened V by 3 bases and J by 7 bases, and 13 bases separated the two germline ends. The CDR3 length is 14 residues. Germline lookup yields CDR1 LNHDA and CDR2 SQIVND (reference sequence). The CDR3 protein is CASSILGLGQPQHF. CDR3 DNA: TGTGCCAGTAGTATTTTGGGGCTGGGGCAGCCCCAGCATTTT.

V and J are TRBV5-8 and TRBJ1-5; D is unclear. V lost 0 bases, J lost 3 bases, and 10 bases lay in between. The length of the CDR3 is 15 residues. In germline, CDR1 is SGHTS, CDR2 YDEGEE. DNA for the CDR3: TGTGCCAGCAGCTTGGGGGCAGGTTTCAATCAGCCCCAGCATTTT. Encoded protein: CASSLGAGFNQPQHF.

As DNA, the CDR3 is TGCGCCAGCAGCCCGGCGCGGGGGTCTAACTATGGCTACACCTTC. It encodes CASSPARGSNYGYTF. The rearrangement links TRBV5-1 to TRBJ1-2; maybe TRBD1 (5 bases). V was clipped by 4 bases and J by 0 bases, with 13 bases between them. The CDR3 is made up of 15 amino acids. CDR1 and CDR2 (germline): SGHRS, YFSETQ.

V usage is TRBV19 and J usage is TRBJ1-6, with 8 bases matching TRBD1. V lost 7 bases and J lost 7; bases outside the gene matches: 6. The CDR3 runs 14 residues. Germline V gene data show CDR1 as LNHDA and CDR2 as SQIVND (reference sequence). In nucleotides, the CDR3 is TGTGCCAGTAATAGGGGGACAGGCAATTCACCCCTCCACTTT. Amino acid sequence: CASNRGTGNSPLHF. Looking up the rest from reference TRBV19 and TRBJ1-6 gives the full variable domain: DGGITQSPKYLFRKEGQNVTLSCEQNLNHDAMYWYRQDPGQGLRLIYYSQIVNDFQKGDIAEGYSVSREKKESFPLTVTSAQKNPTAFYLCASNRGTGNSPLHFGNGTRLTVT.

The sample holds one count of this clone. The chain links TRBV28 to TRBJ2-5, with a possible D match to TRBD1 (7 bases). Deletions cut 5 bases from V and 3 bases from J, with 16 bases between. Germline V gene lookup returns CDR1 MDHEN and CDR2 SYDVKM. CDR3 length equals 15 residues. The CDR3 nucleotides are TGTGCCAGCAGTCCCGCCGGCAGGGGGGAAGAGACCCAGTACTTC. It specifies CASSPAGRGEETQYF.

This chain links TRBV3-1 (or the pseudogene TRBV3-2) with TRBJ2-7; 8 bases agree with TRBD1. The V gene's germline CDR1 is LGHDT and CDR2 YNNKEL (reference sequence). V lost 0 bases and J lost 4; bases outside the gene matches: 8. The CDR3 has 16 residues. CDR3 nucleotides: TGTGCCAGCAGCCAAGAGGTCGGACAGGGTAGATACGAGCAGTACTTC. It translates to CASSQEVGQGRYEQYF.

This chain connects TRBV5-1 to TRBJ2-1, with TRBD2 identical over 7 bases. This CDR3 spans 20 amino acids. The V segment lost 0 bases and the J segment 3 bases; nucleotides outside the gene matches: 18. Germline V gene data show CDR1 as SGHRS and CDR2 as YFSETQ. CDR3 protein: CASSLVASGLTGTGYNEQFF. The CDR3, as DNA: TGCGCCAGCAGCTTGGTTGCTAGCGGCCTAACGGGTACAGGCTACAATGAGCAGTTCTTC.

The gene calls are TRBV5-1 and TRBJ2-7, with 11 bases identical to TRBD1. Trimming removed 1 base from V and 4 bases from J; junction bases left unmatched: 7. Germline V lookup: CDR1 SGHRS, CDR2 YFSETQ. The CDR3 has 16 residues. CDR3 sequence: CASSLLSGTGGYEQYF. The CDR3 nucleotides read TGCGCCAGCAGCTTGTTGTCCGGGACAGGGGGGTACGAGCAGTACTTC.

The J gene is TRBJ2-1, the V gene TRBV28; D is possibly TRBD2 (6 bases). Germline V gives CDR1 MDHEN, CDR2 SYDVKM. The CDR3 totals 15 residues. Between the trimmed V and J ends, which lost 1 base and 3 bases, there was a span of 10 bases. CDR3 in DNA: TGTGCCAGCAGTTTATTCACGGACTACTACAATGAGCAGTTCTTC. It specifies CASSLFTDYYNEQFF.

The chain carries TRBV11-2 and TRBJ2-1; D perhaps matches TRBD2 (6 bases). The germline V gene encodes CDR1 SGHAT and CDR2 FQNNGV. The CDR3 sequence is 15 residues long. The germline V and J ends were trimmed by 6 bases and 4 bases, with 16 bases remaining between them. CDR3 DNA: TGTGCCAGCAGAGGGACTGGCGCGGGGTACAATGAGCAGTTCTTC. It yields the protein CASRGTGAGYNEQFF.

CDR3 sequence: CASSGLAGALNEQFF. CDR3 DNA: TGTGCCAGCAGCGGTCTGGCAGGTGCATTGAATGAGCAGTTCTTC. V and J are TRBV7-9 and TRBJ2-1; D is unclear. CDR1 is SEHNR, CDR2 FQNEAQ, per germline (reference sequence). Trimming shortened V by 5 bases and J by 7 bases, and 18 bases separated the two germline ends. The CDR3 runs to 15 residues.

The chain carries TRBV5-1 and TRBJ2-5; maybe TRBD1 (6 bases). This CDR3 region has 17 residues. CDR1 is SGHRS, CDR2 YFSETQ, per germline. Trimming left V 3 bases short and J 1 base short, with 19 bases between. The CDR3 bases are TGCGCCAGCAGCTCTCGACCGACAGGAAGGGTCCAAGAGACCCAGTACTTC. Its translation: CASSSRPTGRVQETQYF.

The chain uses TRBV21-1 and TRBJ2-3; whether TRBD1, the table's D call, matches the DNA was not checked. TRBV21-1 is a documented pseudogene. The CDR3 contains 13 residues. CDR3 in DNA: TGTGCCAGCAAGGGACAGGGAACAGATACGCAGTATTTT. Translation gives CASKGQGTDTQYF.

This clone has a count of ten or more. The CDR3 loop reads CASSSHAVGGSGESSYEQYF. CDR3 in DNA: TGTGCCAGCAGTTCACACGCGGTAGGAGGTAGCGGGGAATCCTCCTACGAGCAGTACTTC. The chain recombines TRBV28 with TRBJ2-7, with 8 bases that match TRBD2. Germline CDR1 and CDR2: MDHEN and SYDVKM. Germline trimming cut 4 bases from V and 0 bases from J; bases unmatched to any gene: 20. This CDR3 region has 20 residues.

The sample holds one count of this clone. The chain carries TRBV27 and TRBJ2-1; 13 positions match TRBD2. The germline V gene encodes CDR1 MNHEY and CDR2 SMNVEV (reference sequence). The CDR3 loop spans 15 amino acids. V was clipped by 5 bases and J by 5 bases; unmatched bases: 3. As DNA, the CDR3 is TGTGCCAGCAGTCCTACTAGCGGGAGGGACAATGAGCAGTTCTTC. Translation gives CASSPTSGRDNEQFF.

The J gene is TRBJ2-3, the V gene TRBV29-1; 10 nucleotides match TRBD2. Trimming took 4 bases from V and 0 from J; bases not matched to a gene: 10. The germline CDR1 and CDR2 sequences are SQVTM and ANQGSEA. This CDR3 comprises 17 residues. As DNA, the CDR3 is TGCAGCGTTGCTGGACTAGCGGAGGCGACTAGCACAGATACGCAGTATTTT. It codes for CSVAGLAEATSTDTQYF.

V and J are TRBV5-6 and TRBJ2-7; 11 nucleotides agree with TRBD2. Germline CDR1 reads SGHDT; CDR2 reads YYEEEE. With 4 bases clipped from V and 3 bases from J, the junction kept 3 bases outside the gene matches. The CDR3 consists of 14 residues. CDR3 bases: TGTGCCAGCAGCCGACTAGCGGGGTTCTACGAGCAGTACTTC. It specifies CASSRLAGFYEQYF.

J is TRBJ1-1 and V is TRBV5-1, with TRBD1 identical over 12 bases. This CDR3 comprises 15 residues. Trimming at V came to 4 bases and at J to 5 bases, leaving 6 bases not matched to a gene. The germline V gene has CDR1 SGHRS and CDR2 YFSETQ. The CDR3: CASSQRDRGRTEAFF. The DNA of the CDR3 is TGCGCCAGCAGCCAAAGGGACAGGGGGCGGACTGAAGCTTTCTTT.

The rearrangement joins TRBV28 to TRBJ2-7; TRBD2 aligns across 9 bases. From germline, CDR1 is MDHEN and CDR2 SYDVKM. This CDR3 region has 15 residues. V gave up 7 bases and J gave up 6 bases; unmatched junction bases: 13. Here the CDR3 DNA reads TGTGCCAGCAACAGCGGGAGGCCTGATAGCCCCGAGCAGTACTTC. This translates into CASNSGRPDSPEQYF.